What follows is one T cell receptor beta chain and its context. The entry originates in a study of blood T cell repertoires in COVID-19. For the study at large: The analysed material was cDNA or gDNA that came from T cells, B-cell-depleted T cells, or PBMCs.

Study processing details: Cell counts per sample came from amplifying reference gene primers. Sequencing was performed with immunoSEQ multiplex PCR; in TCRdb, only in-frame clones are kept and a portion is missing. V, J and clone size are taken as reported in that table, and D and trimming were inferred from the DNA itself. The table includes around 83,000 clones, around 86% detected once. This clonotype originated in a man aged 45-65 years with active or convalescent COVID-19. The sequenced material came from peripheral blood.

The CDR3 DNA reads TGCGCCAGCAGCCAAGATTACAGTTCTAACTATGGCTACACCTTC. Its protein product is CASSQDYSSNYGYTF. V usage is TRBV4-3 and J usage is TRBJ1-2, with D unclear. V lost 0 bases to trimming and J lost 0 bases, with 8 bases between them. Per germline, CDR1 LGHNA and CDR2 YSLEER. The CDR3 consists of 15 residues.